This TCR beta chain was profiled in a study of cytomegalovirus exposure and HLA in healthy donors. Findings and caveats of the study: Cytomegalovirus association was listed for about 170 TCR beta chains. Specificity for CMV antigens was confirmed in vitro for a few of the CMV-associated chains.

The donors (healthy individuals) were bone marrow donors. In the PCR, 60 Vbeta and 13 Jbeta primers were used. Sequencing used immunoSEQ multiplex PCR; TCRdb keeps in-frame clones, though not all of them. The data contain around 150,000 clones, approximately 80% of them singletons. The V gene lost 3 bases and the J gene lost 10 bases, with 15 bases spanning the gap. CDR3 size: 14 residues. Germline V gene sequence: CDR1 SEHNR, CDR2 FQNEAQ (reference sequence). As to this clone: What it binds is unknown.

The chain has TRBV7-9 and TRBJ1-4; a weak D match, TRBD1 (5 bases). The clonotype was recovered from a man over 45 in good health and CMV-seropositive. Sequencing was carried out using PBMCs. The CDR3 loop reads CASSLPMLGGKLFF. The CDR3 DNA sequence: TGTGCCAGCAGCTTGCCCATGTTGGGGGGAAAACTGTTTTTT.